This T cell receptor beta chain comes out of a study of T cells after posttransplantation cyclophosphamide (dated by TCRdb to about 2016). A note on the overall study: Using TRB sequencing, the study followed how the T cell repertoire reconstituted after myeloablative bone marrow transplantation in which posttransplantation cyclophosphamide served as GVHD prophylaxis. Samples from some 40 PTCy-treated patients, along with samples from 16 of their related bone marrow donors, underwent antigen receptor sequencing. Blood from all 30 or so PTCy patients who had 1-year posttransplant specimens underwent TRB sequencing. Up to 3 additional blood samples from 2 to 5.2 years after transplant were also TRB-sequenced in 3 patients, as was pretransplant blood from several patients. Because TRA and TRB clonality correlated tightly in about 9 samples, the subsequent TCR analyses were limited to TRB only. Public TRB sequences were checked against a database of over 3,500 sequences associated with responses to pathogens, tumor antigens, self-antigens and alloantigens.

The treatment or condition label of this sample denotes: high-dose cyclophosphamide on days +3 and +4 as single-agent GVHD prophylaxis. Patients in the PTCy group got busulfan and fludarabine conditioning, a marrow graft from a related or unrelated donor, and cyclophosphamide on days +3 and +4. PTCy-treated patients came from a prospective multi-institutional clinical trial. Peripheral blood and bone marrow mononuclear cells were isolated by Ficoll-Hypaque density centrifugation and were cryopreserved. The sample holds many counts of this clone. It lacks a known antigen. The input lacks base qualities; no much larger clone sits a single base away. Findings and caveats that apply to the study as a whole: Across roughly 49 patients, TRB clonality was highly associated with recipient CMV seropositivity and CMV reactivation, and PTCy diversity was similar to diversity in CNI/methotrexate controls. Donor-recipient similarity was low at 1-2 months but increased during the first year, and donor CD8+ memory clones often dominated later blood repertoires. The TRB repertoires of T cells infiltrating skin or the GI tract showed only limited overlap with the TRB repertoires found in blood.

TRB sequencing was run on genomic DNA with either the immunoSEQ assay at survey resolution or the hsTCRB kit. Regarding the original processing steps: The immunoSEQ software was used for initial read processing, and the LymphoSeq R package was used for repertoire analyses. Clonality was calculated as 1 minus normalized Shannon entropy, and the Gini coefficient was also calculated for each TRB dataset. To infer phenotypes in unsorted samples, TRB sequences from sorted subsets of the recipient or donor were mapped onto the unsorted samples of the same recipient. TCRdb obtained this table from immuneACCESS and retained in-frame rearrangements with V and J assigned. These tables miss some clones; where compared with another copy, unresolved V genes account for less than half of the shortfall, and the remainder is unexplained. That table is the source of V, J and clone size, and D and trimming were worked out from the DNA. There are around 26,000 clones in this sample, and none of them is a singleton. Around 1.7% of the sample is taken by the ten largest.

The sequencing used PBMCs, collected after allogeneic stem cell transplant with posttransplant cyclophosphamide. This TCR was recovered from a male patient aged 18-30 years who received an allogeneic stem cell transplant from a related donor, was CMV-positive, and had no GVHD. After a transplant, some T cells may be of graft donor origin.

The CDR3 reads as follows: CATSRAQGPGELFF. The nucleotide sequence reads TGTGCCACCAGCAGGGCCCAGGGGCCCGGGGAGCTGTTTTTT. Here the chain combines TRBV15 and TRBJ2-2, and the D gene may be TRBD1, 6 bases matching. CDR1 and CDR2, looked up from the germline V gene (reference sequence), are LNHNV and YYDKDF. CDR3 length: 14 amino acids, cysteine to phenylalanine. The read is trimmed to its CDR3 DNA, 42 bases read in frame from base 1. V gives up 3 bases and J gives up 6 bases, and the segment between their germline ends measures 11 bases.